A selection of T cell receptor beta chains follows, all from one sample in a study of cytomegalovirus exposure and HLA in healthy donors. Measured with immunoSEQ multiplex PCR; TCRdb has only the in-frame clones, and not every one. The sample has about 43,000 clones, about 60% seen once; the top ten hold roughly 8.9%. Sequencing was carried out using PBMCs. The source of these receptors is a human donor in good health. Both conserved end residues are part of each CDR3. A D gene is named only where the DNA matches it firmly.

V gene: TRBV7-3; D gene: -; J gene: TRBJ2-7; CDR3 DNA: TGTGCCAGCAGCTTAGGCCCAGGGCAATACGAGCAGTACTTC; CDR3 protein: CASSLGPGQYEQYF
V gene: TRBV29-1; D gene: TRBD1; J gene: TRBJ1-2; CDR3 DNA: TGCAGCGCGGCAGGGGGTCCTAACTATGGCTACACCTTC; CDR3 protein: CSAAGGPNYGYTF
V gene: TRBV28; D gene: TRBD2; J gene: TRBJ2-5; CDR3 DNA: TGTGCCAGCAGTCTTGGGAGACTAGCGGGGGGGCGGAGGCAAGAGACCCAGTACTTC; CDR3 protein: CASSLGRLAGGRRQETQYF
V gene: TRBV2; D gene: TRBD2; J gene: TRBJ2-3; CDR3 DNA: TGTGCCAGCAGTGATCGGACTAGCCTGGATACGCAGTATTTT; CDR3 protein: CASSDRTSLDTQYF
V gene: TRBV7-2; D gene: TRBD1; J gene: TRBJ1-5; CDR3 DNA: TGTGCCAGCAGCTTAGACAGGGGGTATCAGCCCCAGCATTTT; CDR3 protein: CASSLDRGYQPQHF
V gene: TRBV7-2; D gene: -; J gene: TRBJ2-1; CDR3 DNA: TGTGCCAGCAGCACGTTCGGTAATGAGCAGTTCTTC; CDR3 protein: CASSTFGNEQFF
V gene: TRBV9; D gene: TRBD1; J gene: TRBJ2-5; CDR3 DNA: TGTGCCAGCAGCGTAGCAACAGGGGGTTGGGAGACCCAGTACTTC; CDR3 protein: CASSVATGGWETQYF
V gene: TRBV30; D gene: TRBD1; J gene: TRBJ1-6; CDR3 DNA: TGTGCCTGGAGCTTCACCGGGACAGGGTTTCAACCCCTCCACTTT; CDR3 protein: CAWSFTGTGFQPLHF
V gene: TRBV5-1; D gene: TRBD2; J gene: TRBJ2-1; CDR3 DNA: TGCGCCAGCAGCTTGAGCGGGGACTACCTCTACAATGAGCAGTTCTTC; CDR3 protein: CASSLSGDYLYNEQFF
V gene: TRBV6-4; D gene: TRBD2; J gene: TRBJ2-1; CDR3 DNA: TGTGCCAGCAGCAACCTAGCGGGAGGCAATGAGCAGTTCTTC; CDR3 protein: CASSNLAGGNEQFF